Sequencing of this TCR beta chain was carried out in a study of Tregs in tolerant kidney transplant recipients. Trimming cost V 5 bases and J 1 base, with 18 bases left between them. This CDR3 comprises 15 residues. Germline V CDR1 and CDR2: GTSNPN, SVGIG (reference sequence). Study-level findings and limits: Expanding Tregs on activated donor B cells appeared to best identify donor-specific TCRbeta clones.

Generated by immunoSEQ multiplex PCR, the TCRdb table keeps only in-frame clones and is missing some. The sample comprises about 64,000 clones, around 87% of which are singletons, and 3.5% to 4% rests with the top ten. Comment on this clone: What it binds is not known.

The nonmyeloablative bone marrow transplants came from related graft donors, with transient mixed chimerism. This specimen was CD4+ T cells from blood (PBMCs), taken 6 months after the transplant. The receptor was isolated from a human patient who received a combined kidney and bone marrow transplant. Some T cells may be supplied by the graft donor. J is TRBJ2-7 and V is TRBV30; perhaps TRBD1 as D (5 bases). CDR3 nucleotide sequence: TGTGCCTGGGAAGCCGACAGCCTTCATTCCTACGAGCAGTACTTC. This gives the protein CAWEADSLHSYEQYF.